These 24 T cell receptor beta chains came from one sample sequenced in a study of CD8 T cells in ankylosing spondylitis. Each CDR3 protein is one row after TCRdb ran MiXCR on the 5' RACE reads. The table lists about 300,000 distinct CDR3 sequences, around a tenth of them singletons, with roughly 9% in the top ten. The sequenced sample consisted of blood, either unsorted or a sorted T cell fraction (not recorded which). The receptors were gathered from a female donor with ankylosing spondylitis or in good health (not recorded which).

This clonotype occurred many times. The V and J genes are TRBV18 and TRBJ2-5, with D perhaps matching TRBD1 (6 bases). V lost 7 bases, J lost 4 bases, and 16 bases lay in between. Germline CDR1 and CDR2: KGHSH and LQKENI. The CDR3 spans 14 residues. CDR3: CASCPRGSGETQYF. Written as DNA, the CDR3 is TGTGCCAGCTGCCCAAGGGGGAGTGGAGAGACCCAGTACTTC.

This clonotype was observed many times. The CDR3 protein is CSAQQGSRYGYTF. In DNA form, the CDR3 reads TGCAGTGCTCAGCAGGGGAGTCGCTATGGCTACACCTTC. The chain recombines TRBV20-1 with TRBJ1-2; perhaps TRBD1 as D (6 bases). Looked up from germline, CDR1 is DFQATT and CDR2 is SNEGSKA (reference sequence). This CDR3 is built from 13 residues. With 5 bases removed from V and 4 bases from J, the gap between germline ends came to 14 bases.

V usage is TRBV12-3 or TRBV12-4 and J usage is TRBJ1-5; 8 bases map to TRBD1. This CDR3 is 15 amino acids long. Germline trimming cut 5 bases from V and 7 bases from J; bases unmatched to any gene: 10. The CDR3 DNA is TGTGCCAGCAGTCCTTCCGGACAGGGAAGACAGCCCCAGCATTTT. Translation: CASSPSGQGRQPQHF.

In this sample, this clonotype turned up many times. This chain connects TRBV10-3 to TRBJ1-2; no definite D call. Germline assignment: CDR1 ENHRY and CDR2 SYGVKD. This CDR3 has 15 amino acids. The V gene lost 2 bases and the J gene lost 0 bases, with 10 bases spanning the gap. The CDR3: CAISEVDRTNYGYTF. CDR3 nucleotides: TGTGCCATCAGTGAGGTGGACCGGACTAACTATGGCTACACCTTC.

The rearrangement links TRBV20-1 to TRBJ2-7, with D tentatively TRBD1 (5 bases). Germline CDR1 reads DFQATT; CDR2 reads SNEGSKA (reference sequence). CDR3 length: 16 amino acids. V was trimmed by 1 base and J by 2 bases, leaving 18 bases between them. This CDR3 reads CSARGVTSDRAYEQYF. The CDR3 DNA is TGCAGTGCTAGAGGGGTGACGAGTGACAGAGCCTACGAGCAGTACTTC.

This clonotype has a count of ten or more. This chain links TRBV29-1 with TRBJ2-1; D gene ambiguous. Germline CDR1 SQVTM, CDR2 ANQGSEA. The CDR3 is 16 amino acids. V was clipped by 4 bases and J by 0 bases, with 16 bases between them. As DNA, the CDR3 is TGCAGCGTTGGAGACGGACGGAGTAGCTCCTACAATGAGCAGTTCTTC. Encoded protein: CSVGDGRSSSYNEQFF.

This clonotype has more than one count but fewer than ten. The chain uses TRBV27 and TRBJ2-3; 7 bases match TRBD2. This CDR3 is built from 15 residues. CDR1 is MNHEY, CDR2 SMNVEV, per germline (reference sequence). V trimming: 6 bases; J trimming: 1 base; junction bases outside the gene matches: 7. CDR3 bases: TGTGCCAGCAGGGCCCGGGGGGAACGCACAGATACGCAGTATTTT. Residues: CASRARGERTDTQYF.

This clonotype was detected many times. The chain links TRBV7-2 to TRBJ2-1, with D maybe TRBD2 (7 bases). CDR1 is SGHTA and CDR2 is FQGNSA in the germline V gene. The CDR3 length is 15 residues. V dropped 1 base and J dropped 7 bases, with 14 bases sitting between them. DNA of the CDR3: TGTGCCAGCAGCTTAGTCTGGGGGCGGGGGAATGAGCAGTTCTTC. Its translation is CASSLVWGRGNEQFF.

As to this clonotype: Since a much larger clone is just one base distant, this may be a read error. This chain joins TRBV7-8 and TRBJ1-4; no clear D gene. Germline V CDR1 and CDR2: SGHVS, FQNEAQ. The CDR3 consists of 12 residues. The CDR3 bases are TGTGCCAGCACCTCGGCTAATGTAAAACTGTTTTTT. Amino acids: CASTSANVKLFF.

This clonotype occurred a few times. The chain employs TRBV7-9 and TRBJ2-7, with TRBD1 as a possible D gene (6 bases). Germline values: CDR1 SEHNR, CDR2 FQNEAQ (reference sequence). Between the trimmed V and J ends, which lost 5 bases and 4 bases, there was a span of 15 bases. CDR3 length: 14 amino acids. CDR3 in DNA: TGTGCCAGCAGCGCTCGGGCAGGGGCTTACGAGCAGTACTTC. Translating it yields CASSARAGAYEQYF.

This clonotype came up a few times. This sequence joins TRBV14 and TRBJ1-4, with 7 bases fitting TRBD1. In germline, CDR1 is SGHDN, CDR2 FVKESK. Trimming removed 4 bases from V and 10 bases from J; junction bases left unmatched: 12. The CDR3 consists of 15 residues. As DNA, the CDR3 is TGTGCCAGCAGCCGGTACAGGGGCGGTGAAGGAAAACTGTTTTTT. Translating it yields CASSRYRGGEGKLFF. The full variable domain, rest sourced from reference TRBV14 and TRBJ1-4, is EAGVTQFPSHSVIEKGQTVTLRCDPISGHDNLYWYRRVMGKEIKFLLHFVKESKQDESGMPNNRFLAERTGGTYSTLKVQPAELEDSGVYFCASSRYRGGEGKLFFGSGTQLSVL.

The chain joins TRBV5-1 to TRBJ1-5; D remains ambiguous. This CDR3 is 13 amino acids long. V was shortened by 8 bases and J by 4 bases, with 13 bases between the two germline ends. The germline CDR1 and CDR2 sequences are SGHRS and YFSETQ. CDR3 coding DNA: TGCGCCAGGGCCGGTAGGAGGAATCAGCCCCAGCATTTT. It encodes CARAGRRNQPQHF.

The sample holds many counts of this clonotype. The genes are TRBV28 and TRBJ2-5, with unresolved D. The CDR3 is made up of 12 amino acids. Trimming took 3 bases from V and 3 from J, leaving 5 bases between them. Germline values: CDR1 MDHEN, CDR2 SYDVKM. The CDR3 nucleotides are TGTGCCAGCAGTTTGCAGGAAGAGACCCAGTACTTC. Protein: CASSLQEETQYF.

The rearrangement uses TRBV7-6 and TRBJ2-5, with 7 nucleotides matching TRBD2. V was clipped by 4 bases and J by 4 bases; unmatched bases: 12. CDR3 length equals 16 residues. Germline V gene lookup returns CDR1 SGHVS and CDR2 FNYEAQ. CDR3 sequence (DNA): TGTGCCAGCAGCTCCTCTACGACTAGCCGACTAGAGACCCAGTACTTC. Its translation is CASSSSTTSRLETQYF. Variable domain in full (rest from reference TRBV7-6 and TRBJ2-5): GAGVSQSPRYKVTKRGQDVALRCDPISGHVSLYWYRQALGQGPEFLTYFNYEAQQDKSGLPNDRFSAERPEGSISTLTIQRTEQRDSAMYRCASSSSTTSRLETQYFGPGTRLLVL.

The chain couples TRBV5-1 to TRBJ2-5, with 7 bases that match TRBD2. The V segment lost 2 bases and the J segment 1 base; nucleotides outside the gene matches: 5. CDR1 and CDR2 from the germline V gene are SGHRS and YFSETQ. The CDR3 runs to 15 residues. The DNA of the CDR3 is TGCGCCAGCAGCTTAGCGGGGATCGGCCAAGAGACCCAGTACTTC. This codes for CASSLAGIGQETQYF.

This clonotype was seen only a few times. The chain joins TRBV5-1 to TRBJ2-3; unclear D gene. The germline CDR1 and CDR2 sequences are SGHRS and YFSETQ. The CDR3 runs 15 residues. V shed 3 bases and J shed 1 base, with 12 bases lying between them. The CDR3 DNA follows: TGCGCCAGCAGCTCCTCTCTTGGGGGCACAGATACGCAGTATTTT. This sequence encodes CASSSSLGGTDTQYF.

This clonotype has ten or more counts. This chain links TRBV20-1 with TRBJ1-2; D is perhaps TRBD1 (5 bases). Trimming cost V 8 bases and J 4 bases, with 20 bases left between them. This CDR3 spans 14 amino acids. Germline CDR1 and CDR2: DFQATT and SNEGSKA (reference sequence). CDR3 nucleotide sequence: TGCAGTTCTCGCCGGGACGTAGGACTCTATGGCTACACCTTC. It specifies CSSRRDVGLYGYTF.

This chain joins TRBV20-1 and TRBJ2-1; 14 bases line up with TRBD2. The germline V gene encodes CDR1 DFQATT and CDR2 SNEGSKA (reference sequence). The CDR3 totals 20 residues. With V trimmed by 5 bases and J by 10 bases, 25 bases remained unmatched. The CDR3 spells CSASRSGTGAGLAGVVEQFF. The CDR3 DNA follows: TGCAGTGCTTCCCGTTCCGGGACCGGAGCGGGACTAGCGGGAGTAGTGGAGCAGTTCTTC.

This clonotype was counted at least ten times. V gene TRBV5-1 combines with J gene TRBJ2-1; D unclear. Deletions cut 0 bases from V and 1 base from J, with 8 bases between. The CDR3 runs to 15 residues. Germline V CDR1 and CDR2: SGHRS, YFSETQ. The CDR3 DNA reads as TGCGCCAGCAGCTTGGCTGGGTTTTCCTACAATGAGCAGTTCTTC. It translates to CASSLAGFSYNEQFF. Together with reference TRBV5-1 and TRBJ2-1, the CDR3 gives the full variable domain: KAGVTQTPRYLIKTRGQQVTLSCSPISGHRSVSWYQQTPGQGLQFLFEYFSETQRNKGNFPGRFSGRQFSNSRSEMNVSTLELGDSALYLCASSLAGFSYNEQFFGPGTRLTVL.

The chain links TRBV6-5 to TRBJ1-3, with D uncertain. Trimming shortened V by 1 base and J by 0 bases, and 19 bases separated the two germline ends. This CDR3 has 19 amino acids. Germline CDR1 MNHEY, CDR2 SVGAGI. The CDR3 loop reads CASSYYRWGNRNSGNTIYF. DNA for the CDR3: TGTGCCAGCAGTTACTATCGGTGGGGAAACAGAAACTCTGGAAACACCATATATTTT.

Notes on this clonotype: One junction end does not reproduce the germline sequence, and a read error may be involved. The chain combines TRBV20-1 with TRBJ2-3, with D possibly matching TRBD2 (6 bases). This CDR3 contains 17 residues. Germline-derived CDR1 and CDR2 are DFQATT and SNEGSKA (reference sequence). CDR3 nucleotide sequence: TGCTGTGCTAGAGATCTGCGGGGCCCGTTACGACCAGATACGCAGTATTTT. This sequence encodes CCARDLRGPLRPDTQYF.

This clonotype was observed many times. The gene calls are TRBV7-2 and TRBJ2-7; perhaps TRBD2 as D (6 bases). There are 15 residues in the CDR3. The germline V gene has CDR1 SGHTA and CDR2 FQGNSA. V was cut by 7 bases and J by 2 bases, with 18 bases left in between. CDR3 sequence reads: CASKNPGDLAYEQYF. The CDR3 region has the DNA TGTGCCAGCAAGAATCCGGGAGACTTAGCCTACGAGCAGTACTTC.

This clonotype was seen many times. The V gene is TRBV20-1, the J gene TRBJ2-1; D is uncertain. CDR3 length: 19 amino acids. Between the trimmed V and J ends, which lost 4 bases and 0 bases, there was a span of 25 bases. CDR1 and CDR2 (germline): DFQATT, SNEGSKA (reference sequence). CDR3 nucleotides: TGCAGTGCTAAATCAATTGAATGGTTGGCGGAGAGCTCCTACAATGAGCAGTTCTTC. Amino acid sequence: CSAKSIEWLAESSYNEQFF.

At least ten counts were recorded for this clonotype. The rearrangement joins TRBV5-1 to TRBJ1-4; no definite D call. This CDR3 is built from 13 residues. The ends were cut back, 4 bases at V and 8 bases at J, with 12 bases in the middle. Germline loops: CDR1 SGHRS, CDR2 YFSETQ. The CDR3 loop reads CASSLDLEEKLFF. For the CDR3, the DNA is TGCGCCAGCAGCCTCGATCTGGAAGAAAAACTGTTTTTT. Full variable domain (rest looked up from reference TRBV5-1 and TRBJ1-4): KAGVTQTPRYLIKTRGQQVTLSCSPISGHRSVSWYQQTPGQGLQFLFEYFSETQRNKGNFPGRFSGRQFSNSRSEMNVSTLELGDSALYLCASSLDLEEKLFFGSGTQLSVL.